This is a list of T cell receptor beta chains from one sample in a study of technical replicates of blood from several donors. Sequencing used immunoSEQ multiplex PCR; TCRdb keeps in-frame clones, though not all of them. Of roughly 100,000 clones listed, approximately 95% are singletons. Sequencing input: T cells isolated from PBMCs. The receptor source for this set is a human donor in good health. Each CDR3 is given with its conserved first and last residue. D genes are given only for firm matches. Size tells how often a clone was seen (once, few, many) or the class of an expanded clone, and some rows leave it out.

.	12	TRBJ1-2	TRBV5-5	.	TGTGCCAGCCTGCCGCTCGGCTATGGCTACACCTTC	CASLPLGYGYTF
.	14	TRBJ2-2	TRBV11-2	.	TGTGCCAGCAGCTTGCGGCGGGATGCCGGGGAGCTGTTTTTT	CASSLRRDAGELFF
TRBD2	15	TRBJ2-7	TRBV2	.	TGTGCCAGCAGACAACCGGGACTAGCGTCGGACGAGCAGTACTTC	CASRQPGLASDEQYF
TRBD1	15	TRBJ1-5	TRBV2	.	TGTGCCAGCAGTGACGAGGGGGCTAGCAATCAGCCCCAGCATTTT	CASSDEGASNQPQHF
.	14	TRBJ1-1	TRBV4-1	few	TGCGCCAGCAGCCAAGGACAGCTGAACACTGAAGCTTTCTTT	CASSQGQLNTEAFF
TRBD2	14	TRBJ2-7	TRBV11-3	.	TGTGCCAGCAGCTTAGGCGGGAGTCGACACGAGCAGTACTTC	CASSLGGSRHEQYF
.	16	TRBJ2-7	TRBV28	.	TGTGCCAGCGGGCGGAGGCGGCAGTTTTACTCCTACGAGCAGTACTTC	CASGRRRQFYSYEQYF
TRBD1	14	TRBJ2-1	TRBV5-1	.	TGCGCCAGCAGCCCGGGGACAGCCTACAATGAGCAGTTCTTC	CASSPGTAYNEQFF
TRBD2	17	TRBJ2-3	TRBV7-8	.	TGTGCCAGCAGCTTAGCGTCACTAGCGGGGGACGTGGATACGCAGTATTTT	CASSLASLAGDVDTQYF
TRBD2	15	TRBJ2-1	TRBV5-6	.	TGTGCCAGCACCTCCCTCCAGCGGGAGGGTAATGAGCAGTTCTTC	CASTSLQREGNEQFF
TRBD2	15	TRBJ2-7	TRBV5-1	.	TGCGCCAGCAGTAGCGGGAGGGCCGAAATCTCCGAGCAGTACTTC	CASSSGRAEISEQYF
TRBD1	14	TRBJ2-1	TRBV25-1	once	TGTGCCAGCAGTTACCGGACAGGCAGGGGGGAGCAGTTCTTC	CASSYRTGRGEQFF
TRBD1	15	TRBJ2-7	TRBV7-6	.	TGTGCCAGCACCCCTAGTCCCAGGGGGACCTACGAGCAGTACTTC	CASTPSPRGTYEQYF
.	14	TRBJ1-5	TRBV6-6	.	TGTGCCAGCAGTTACAAAGCCCTTGCCACAGCCCAGCATTTT	CASSYKALATAQHF
TRBD2	14	TRBJ2-7	TRBV2	.	TGTGCCAGCCGGGAGGGGGGACTAGTATCCGAGCAGTACTTC	CASREGGLVSEQYF
.	17	TRBJ2-1	TRBV14	.	TGTGCCAGCAGCCACCGTTTCGTGCGGCGCGAGAACAATGAGCAGTTCTTC	CASSHRFVRRENNEQFF
TRBD2	20	TRBJ2-1	TRBV5-4	.	TGTGCCAGCAGCCCCCCCCCACTAGCGGGGAAGGTCAGGTTCTACAATGAGCAGTTCTTC	CASSPPPLAGKVRFYNEQFF
.	15	TRBJ1-5	TRBV28	.	TGTGCCAGCAGTTCCGGAGGCGCGAGCAATCAGCCCCAGCATTTT	CASSSGGASNQPQHF
.	17	TRBJ2-1	TRBV19	.	TGTGCCAGTAGCCCATCGCTAGGGGGTCTAGCGGACAATGAGCAGTTCTTC	CASSPSLGGLADNEQFF
TRBD2	13	TRBJ2-1	TRBV7-9	.	TGTGCCAGCTGTGGCGGGGGGTACAATGAGCAGTTCTTC	CASCGGGYNEQFF
.	13	TRBJ2-7	TRBV11-3	.	TGTGCCAGCAGTGCCGGGGGTCTCTACGAGCAGTACTTC	CASSAGGLYEQYF
TRBD1	16	TRBJ1-5	TRBV28	.	TGTGCCAGCAGCCCCATCGGACAGGGTGACGGTCAGCCCCAGCATTTT	CASSPIGQGDGQPQHF
.	14	TRBJ1-3	TRBV19	.	TGTGCCAGTAGTATGTCCGGACAAGGAAACACCATATATTTT	CASSMSGQGNTIYF
TRBD2	17	TRBJ2-3	TRBV7-8	.	TGTGCCAGCAGCTCCGGACCTCTAGCGGGCGGAGCAGATACGCAGTATTTT	CASSSGPLAGGADTQYF
.	16	TRBJ2-3	TRBV4-1	.	TGCGCCAGCAGCCCCCGGGGGTGGGGTGGTGGAGATACGCAGTATTTT	CASSPRGWGGGDTQYF
TRBD2	18	TRBJ2-2	TRBV11-2	.	TGTGCCAGCAGCTTGACCCGTACGGGCGGGGGAAACACCGGGGAGCTGTTTTTT	CASSLTRTGGGNTGELFF
TRBD1	13	TRBJ2-1	TRBV6-5	.	TGTGCCAGCAGCGGGACAGCCTACAATGAGCAGTTCTTC	CASSGTAYNEQFF
TRBD2	15	TRBJ2-1	TRBV7-7	.	TGTGCCAGCAGCCCAATTGGGACTAGCGGTGATGAGCAGTTCTTC	CASSPIGTSGDEQFF
.	14	TRBJ1-2	TRBV6-5	once	TGTGCCAGCAGTCACCAAGAGGGCTTCTATGGCTACACCTTC	CASSHQEGFYGYTF
TRBD2	14	TRBJ2-3	TRBV7-8	.	TGTGCCAGCAAAACTAGCGGGTTCACAGATACGCAGTATTTT	CASKTSGFTDTQYF
.	17	TRBJ2-2	TRBV2	.	TGTGCCAGCAGTGAACGGGTAATAAGGGACATCACCGGGGAGCTGTTTTTT	CASSERVIRDITGELFF
TRBD2	15	TRBJ2-1	TRBV5-8	.	TGTGCCAGCAGCTCTACTAGCGGGTCCTACAATGAGCAGTTCTTC	CASSSTSGSYNEQFF
TRBD2	15	TRBJ2-5	TRBV7-8	.	TGTGCCAGCAGCAAACTAGCGGAGATGGGAGAGACCCAGTACTTC	CASSKLAEMGETQYF
.	14	TRBJ2-3	TRBV27	.	TGTGCCAGCAGTATCTACCTTAACACAGATACGCAGTATTTT	CASSIYLNTDTQYF
.	15	TRBJ2-3	TRBV5-1	.	TGCGCCAGCAGCATAGTACAGGGTAGTGTCGATACGCAGTATTTT	CASSIVQGSVDTQYF
.	14	TRBJ2-3	TRBV29-1	.	TGCAGCGTTGAGAAGAGAACTAGCACAGATACGCAGTATTTT	CSVEKRTSTDTQYF
TRBD1	16	TRBJ2-1	TRBV2	.	TGTGCCAGCAGTGAAGCGCACAGGACAGGGAATAATGAGCAGTTCTTC	CASSEAHRTGNNEQFF
.	13	TRBJ1-1	TRBV27	once	TGTGCCAGCAGTTTAAGGGAGTACACTGAAGCTTTCTTT	CASSLREYTEAFF
TRBD2	16	TRBJ2-7	TRBV23-1	.	TGCGCCAGCAGTCAGGCGAACCCCGGGACTAGCGGGAGGGCGTACTTC	CASSQANPGTSGRAYF
TRBD1	13	TRBJ2-5	TRBV9	.	TGTGCCAGCAGCCCCGACAGGGTAGAGACCCAGTACTTC	CASSPDRVETQYF
.	11	TRBJ1-1	TRBV6-1	.	TGTGCCAGCAGGTGGACAACGGAGGCTTTCTTT	CASRWTTEAFF
TRBD1	15	TRBJ2-1	TRBV6-4	.	TGTGCCAGCAGTGAAGGTGGGACAGGGGGCAATGAGCAGTTCTTC	CASSEGGTGGNEQFF
TRBD1	21	TRBJ1-4	TRBV27	.	TGTGCCAGCAGTCTGACTGGGACAGGGGGGTTGTATGTGGTCTTTAATGAAAAACTGTTTTTT	CASSLTGTGGLYVVFNEKLFF
.	16	TRBJ1-5	TRBV6-6	.	TGTGCCAGCAGTTACCCGAGGGGGGGTGTAAATCAGCCCCAGCATTTT	CASSYPRGGVNQPQHF
TRBD1	15	TRBJ1-1	TRBV19	.	TGTGCCAGCTCTGTCAACGCAGGGGGATCCACTGAAGCTTTCTTT	CASSVNAGGSTEAFF
TRBD1	17	TRBJ1-1	TRBV5-4	few	TGTGCCAGCAGCCCCCCGGGACAGAGAATTATGTACACTGAAGCTTTCTTT	CASSPPGQRIMYTEAFF
.	11	TRBJ2-7	TRBV20-1	.	TGCAGTGCTAGCAGGGGCTACGAGCAGTACTTC	CSASRGYEQYF
.	14	TRBJ1-2	TRBV5-1	.	TGCGCCAGCAGCTTGGAACTGGGGGCGCATGGCTACACCTTC	CASSLELGAHGYTF
.	15	TRBJ1-1	TRBV19	.	TGTGCCAGTAGCCTCGCAGATAGGGGGAGCACTGAAGCTTTCTTT	CASSLADRGSTEAFF
.	14	TRBJ2-2	TRBV4-2	.	TGTGCCAGCAGCCAAAATACGGCGGGCGGGGAGCTGTTTTTT	CASSQNTAGGELFF
.	15	TRBJ2-3	TRBV9	.	TGTGCCAGCACCGCCGGGGGAGTCGGTGCAGATACGCAGTATTTT	CASTAGGVGADTQYF
TRBD2	14	TRBJ2-7	TRBV18	.	TGTGCCAGCTCACGCGGACTAGCGGGAGGCGAGCAGTACTTC	CASSRGLAGGEQYF
TRBD1	15	TRBJ2-3	TRBV6-1	.	TGTGCCAGCAGTTGGGGGGACAGGGAGGGAGATACGCAGTATTTT	CASSWGDREGDTQYF
.	15	TRBJ2-2	TRBV19	.	TGTGCCAGTAGTATTCGGGGTACGAACACCGGGGAGCTGTTTTTT	CASSIRGTNTGELFF
.	14	TRBJ1-3	TRBV9	.	TGTGCCAGCAGCGTAGAGGGGGTTGGAAACACCATATATTTT	CASSVEGVGNTIYF
TRBD1	17	TRBJ2-7	TRBV15	.	TGTGCCACCAGCAGAGATTATGTTACAGGGGGCAGGTACGAGCAGTACTTC	CATSRDYVTGGRYEQYF
TRBD2	15	TRBJ2-5	TRBV6-1	.	TGTGCCAGCAGTGAAGCAGGCGGGAGCCAAGAGACCCAGTACTTC	CASSEAGGSQETQYF
.	14	TRBJ1-3	TRBV5-8	.	TGTGCCAGCAGCTTGGGGAGCTCTGGAAACACCATATATTTT	CASSLGSSGNTIYF
.	13	TRBJ1-2	TRBV30	.	TGTGCCTGGAGGAAGCCGGGTACCTATGGCTACACCTTC	CAWRKPGTYGYTF